This T cell receptor (beta chain) emerged from a study of T cells after yellow fever vaccination. Study summary: Any fraction with a low cell number was prepared using SMART-Seq v4 Ultra Low Input. Study outcomes and limitations: Contaminants from the bulk population, in the form of abundant clonotypes, could be found in FACS-sorted repertoires. CD4 and CD8 compartments shared a small share of clonotypes, likely from convergent recombination.

Germline trimming cut 3 bases from V and 4 bases from J; bases unmatched to any gene: 8. There are 15 residues in the CDR3. Germline V gives CDR1 SQVTM, CDR2 ANQGSEA. As TCR cDNA was made by 5'RACE template switching, a universal primer site and UMIs were added. TCRdb passed the 5' RACE reads through MiXCR, listing each CDR3 protein once. Altogether roughly 79,000 distinct CDR3 sequences are present, about 7.2% being singletons, with the ten largest covering approximately 31%. A note on this clonotype: Antigen unknown.

The receptor comes from a man between 18 and 29 years old who received the YFV17D yellow fever vaccine. The input for sequencing was CD8+ T cells sorted from PBMCs, taken about 10 days after the first yellow fever vaccination. V gene TRBV29-1 combines with J gene TRBJ2-5, with 10 bases matching TRBD1. The CDR3 DNA reads as TGCAGCGTTGATGACAGGGGGCTGGGGCGAGAGACCCAGTACTTC. Encoded protein: CSVDDRGLGRETQYF.